This is a list of T cell receptor beta chains from one sample in a study of T cells in Graves' hyperthyroidism and ophthalmopathy. Using its own MiXCR run on the multiplex PCR reads, TCRdb lists one record per CDR3 protein. Found here are around 570,000 distinct CDR3 sequences, just under 20% of them singletons; the top ten hold less than 55%. Sequencing was done on a sample of blood. These receptors came from a man aged 35-49 years with Graves' ophthalmopathy. Both conserved end residues are part of each CDR3. The order of the fields is V gene, clone size, D gene, J gene, CDR3 DNA, CDR3 protein. The D gene is left open where the match is weak. Clone size is given for some rows only: seen once, a few or many times, or a class if the clone is expanded.

TRBV5-1	many	TRBD2	TRBJ2-3	TGCGCCAGCAGCTTGGAGCCGGGACTATCCACAGATACGCAGTATTTT	CASSLEPGLSTDTQYF
TRBV20-1	many	-	TRBJ2-3	TGCAGTGTCCCCCCTCCGGGACTTTACTCAGATACGCAGTATTTT	CSVPPPGLYSDTQYF
TRBV7-9	few	-	TRBJ1-4	TGTGCCAGCAGCTCCCGACAGGTCCCCAATGAAAAACTGTTTTTT	CASSSRQVPNEKLFF
TRBV5-1	few	TRBD2	TRBJ2-5	TGCGCCAGCAGCTTGGCGGCTAGCGGGAGGGAGACCCAGTACTTC	CASSLAASGRETQYF
TRBV18	many	-	TRBJ1-5	TGTGCCAGCTCACCACGACCTCCCGGCAATCAGCCCCAGCATTTT	CASSPRPPGNQPQHF
TRBV3-1	-	-	TRBJ2-5	TGTGCCAGCAGCCAAGTTTTCCCTCTAGGGACCCAGTACTTC	CASSQVFPLGTQYF
TRBV25-1	few	TRBD2	TRBJ2-7	TGTGCCAGCAGTGCGAGCGGGAGCCTTTGGGAGCAGTACTTC	CASSASGSLWEQYF
TRBV7-2	few	TRBD1	TRBJ2-3	TGTGCCAGCAGCTTCGGGACAGCCCGCACAGATACGCAGTATTTT	CASSFGTARTDTQYF
TRBV4-3	few	TRBD2	TRBJ2-7	TGCGCCAGCAGCCAACGGGCTAGCGGGAGTTACGAGCAGTACTTC	CASSQRASGSYEQYF
TRBV7-7	few	TRBD1	TRBJ2-7	TGTGCTAGCAGCGTGGACAGGTTTTCCGAGCAGTACTTC	CASSVDRFSEQYF